Listed below are T cell receptor beta chains from one sample, sequenced in a study of cytomegalovirus exposure and HLA in healthy donors. Data came from immunoSEQ multiplex PCR; TCRdb stores just in-frame clones and leaves some out. There are 80,000 or so clones in the sample; over 60% occur only once, and around 10% lies in the top ten. Sample: PBMCs. The receptors derive from a woman between 35 and 50 years old in good health and CMV-seropositive. CDR3s include the opening cysteine and the closing phenylalanine or tryptophan. Each record gives: V gene, J gene, CDR3 protein.

V gene: TRBV7-2; J gene: TRBJ2-1; CDR3 protein: CASSLDPGRKNEQFF
V gene: TRBV16; J gene: TRBJ1-2; CDR3 protein: CASSQDRGPLLSLYTF
V gene: TRBV25-1; J gene: TRBJ1-1; CDR3 protein: CASSEGGLNTEAFF
V gene: TRBV10-2; J gene: TRBJ2-3; CDR3 protein: CASSAKRGGITDTQYF
V gene: TRBV27; J gene: TRBJ1-5; CDR3 protein: CASSSGMGNQPQHF
V gene: TRBV7-8; J gene: TRBJ2-3; CDR3 protein: CASSLGRDTQYF
V gene: TRBV5-1; J gene: TRBJ2-1; CDR3 protein: CASSLAGGRGASSYNEQFF
V gene: TRBV11-2; J gene: TRBJ2-7; CDR3 protein: CASTQGPYEQYF
V gene: TRBV4-1; J gene: TRBJ2-3; CDR3 protein: CASSQGLGGSTDTQYF
V gene: TRBV5-1; J gene: TRBJ2-6; CDR3 protein: CASSLGGQRGTGANVLTF
V gene: TRBV4-1; J gene: TRBJ1-1; CDR3 protein: CASSPGQGPMNTEAFF
V gene: TRBV7-9; J gene: TRBJ1-5; CDR3 protein: CASSIQGPEPQHF
V gene: TRBV11-2; J gene: TRBJ2-3; CDR3 protein: CASREGAGGADTQYF
V gene: TRBV7-9; J gene: TRBJ1-6; CDR3 protein: CASSLVQGRNSPLHF
V gene: TRBV30; J gene: TRBJ2-5; CDR3 protein: CAWSEAGRETQYF
V gene: TRBV28; J gene: .; CDR3 protein: CASFGGAASYEQYF
V gene: TRBV30; J gene: TRBJ1-5; CDR3 protein: CAWSTGSERGYQPQHF
V gene: TRBV10-1; J gene: TRBJ2-5; CDR3 protein: CASSENQGGQETQYF
V gene: TRBV6-4; J gene: TRBJ2-1; CDR3 protein: CASSGEAGGLREQFF
V gene: TRBV10-3; J gene: TRBJ2-1; CDR3 protein: CAISALRLAGPTYNEQFF
V gene: TRBV2; J gene: TRBJ1-1; CDR3 protein: CASISRGLGVSEAFF
V gene: TRBV11-2; J gene: TRBJ2-1; CDR3 protein: CASSRTSGNIYNEQFF
V gene: TRBV19; J gene: TRBJ1-2; CDR3 protein: CASSITGNYGYTF
V gene: TRBV6-5; J gene: TRBJ2-1; CDR3 protein: CASSDVGIIEQFF
V gene: TRBV5-1; J gene: TRBJ1-1; CDR3 protein: CASSLGRSEAEAFF
V gene: TRBV9; J gene: TRBJ1-1; CDR3 protein: CASCEVRGTEAFF
V gene: TRBV28; J gene: TRBJ1-6; CDR3 protein: CASTHFGGKNNSPLHF
V gene: TRBV11-2; J gene: TRBJ1-1; CDR3 protein: CASTPRDRGVAEAFF
V gene: TRBV27; J gene: TRBJ1-2; CDR3 protein: CASSGGRPASYGYTF
V gene: TRBV7-2; J gene: TRBJ1-6; CDR3 protein: CASSSRDRGSPLHF
V gene: TRBV7-7; J gene: TRBJ1-2; CDR3 protein: CASSPDRGYGYTF